These 25 T cell receptor beta chains share one sample of origin, sequenced in a study of shared clonotypes between healthy human individuals. This table comes from immunoSEQ multiplex PCR, and its TCRdb copy is limited to in-frame clones, with some not included. The table includes about 450,000 clones, roughly three quarters detected once. The sequenced material came from PBMCs. These receptors were taken from a woman in her thirties or forties in good health. Some clones in this sample may be carry-over from other donors' samples.

This clone was seen just once. This chain uses TRBV30 with TRBJ1-2; D is uncertain. Trimming pared 4 bases from V and 3 bases from J, leaving 12 bases between. Per germline, CDR1 GTSNPN and CDR2 SVGIG (reference sequence). This CDR3 comprises 13 residues. The CDR3 loop reads CAWTPRTDYGYTF. CDR3 DNA sequence: TGTGCCTGGACTCCCCGCACAGACTATGGCTACACCTTC.

The chain carries TRBV5-1 and TRBJ2-3; TRBD1 matches at 10 bases. The ends lost 4 bases at V and 6 bases at J; junction bases unmatched: 8. CDR3 length equals 15 residues. In germline, CDR1 is SGHRS, CDR2 YFSETQ. CDR3 in DNA: TGCGCCAGCAGCGAGACAGGGGGCGAAATGGATACGCAGTATTTT. Amino acid sequence: CASSETGGEMDTQYF.

The chain has TRBV5-1 and TRBJ2-2, with 10 bases fitting TRBD1. V was clipped by 0 bases and J by 8 bases; unmatched bases: 7. CDR1 and CDR2 (germline): SGHRS, YFSETQ. The CDR3 extends over 16 amino acids. This CDR3 reads CASSLGATGGTGELFF. The DNA for the CDR3 is TGCGCCAGCAGCTTGGGTGCGACAGGGGGCACGGGGGAGCTGTTTTTT.

The V and J genes are TRBV7-2 and TRBJ2-1, with 7 bases fitting TRBD2. Per germline, CDR1 SGHTA and CDR2 FQGNSA. The J segment lost 4 bases and the V segment lost 1 base, leaving 10 bases of the junction unmatched. The CDR3 is 17 residues long. CDR3 bases: TGTGCCAGCAGCTTAGATCGCGGCGGGAGAGGGTACAATGAGCAGTTCTTC. This sequence encodes CASSLDRGGRGYNEQFF.

The rearrangement links TRBV10-3 to TRBJ1-1; a weak D match, TRBD1 (6 bases). The germline V and J ends were trimmed by 11 bases and 0 bases, with 13 bases remaining between them. This CDR3 is built from 13 residues. The germline V gene encodes CDR1 ENHRY and CDR2 SYGVKD. The CDR3 loop reads CAGTREMNTEAFF. The CDR3 DNA sequence: TGTGCCGGGACAAGGGAGATGAACACTGAAGCTTTCTTT.

The CDR3 DNA follows: TGCGCCAGCAGCTTGGATGCTGGAAACACCATATATTTT. This codes for CASSLDAGNTIYF. The chain uses TRBV5-1 and TRBJ1-3; D remains unclear. The germline V gene encodes CDR1 SGHRS and CDR2 YFSETQ. The V gene lost 0 bases and the J gene lost 2 bases, with 3 bases spanning the gap. This CDR3 spans 13 amino acids. The variable domain in full, with the rest retrieved from reference TRBV5-1 and TRBJ1-3, is KAGVTQTPRYLIKTRGQQVTLSCSPISGHRSVSWYQQTPGQGLQFLFEYFSETQRNKGNFPGRFSGRQFSNSRSEMNVSTLELGDSALYLCASSLDAGNTIYFGEGSWLTVV.

This clone was found a few times. The chain joins TRBV30 to TRBJ2-3, with D possibly being TRBD1 (7 bases). Germline-derived CDR1 and CDR2 are GTSNPN and SVGIG (reference sequence). This CDR3 has 15 residues. Trimming pared 4 bases from V and 2 bases from J, leaving 16 bases between. The CDR3 sequence is CAWMYAGQNTDTQYF. In nucleotides, the CDR3 is TGTGCCTGGATGTACGCGGGACAGAACACAGATACGCAGTATTTT.

In its sample, this clone was seen many times. The sample carries other DNA sequences with the same CDR3. This chain joins TRBV11-1 and TRBJ1-4, with D possibly matching TRBD1 (6 bases). V was cut by 7 bases and J by 5 bases, with 14 bases left in between. Germline V gene lookup returns CDR1 SGHAT and CDR2 FQDESV (reference sequence). This CDR3 contains 14 residues. As DNA, the CDR3 is TGTGCCAGCACCAAGGACAGAACGAATGAAAAACTGTTTTTT. Translated, it gives CASTKDRTNEKLFF.

The chain carries TRBV2 and TRBJ2-7; TRBD2 matches at 11 bases. With 6 bases clipped from V and 5 bases from J, the junction kept 6 bases outside the gene matches. Germline values: CDR1 SNHLY, CDR2 FYNNEI. The CDR3 loop spans 14 amino acids. CDR3 sequence (DNA): TGTGCCAGCAGCGAACTAGCGGGAGTCAACGAGCAGTACTTC. The encoded protein is CASSELAGVNEQYF.

The chain carries TRBV21-1 and TRBJ1-2; the DNA was not compared with TRBD1, the D call given in the table. TRBV21-1 is a pseudogene. The CDR3 spans 13 residues. The CDR3 is CASSATGCNGYTF. The CDR3 DNA follows: TGTGCCAGCAGCGCGACAGGGTGTAATGGCTACACCTTC.

The chain links TRBV9 to TRBJ2-3, with 10 bases identical to TRBD2. The CDR3 spans 15 residues. The V segment lost 1 base and the J segment 4 bases; nucleotides outside the gene matches: 3. Germline V gene lookup returns CDR1 SGDLS and CDR2 YYNGEE. CDR3 sequence: CASSVIAGGSDTQYF. Written as DNA, the CDR3 is TGTGCCAGCAGCGTAATAGCGGGAGGATCAGATACGCAGTATTTT.

This chain joins TRBV30 and TRBJ2-1, with TRBD2 matching 7 bases. CDR3 length: 14 residues. The ends lost 5 bases at V and 10 bases at J; junction bases unmatched: 14. The V gene's germline CDR1 is GTSNPN and CDR2 SVGIG (reference sequence). The CDR3 reads CAWCSGVNGAEQFF. CDR3 in DNA: TGTGCCTGGTGCAGCGGGGTTAATGGGGCGGAGCAGTTCTTC. Full variable domain (missing parts from reference TRBV30 and TRBJ2-1): SQTIHQWPATLVQPVGSPLSLECTVEGTSNPNLYWYRQAAGRGLQLLFYSVGIGQISSEVPQNLSASRPQDRQFILSSKKLLLSDSGFYLCAWCSGVNGAEQFFGPGTRLTVL.

A word on this clone: The sample contains more than one DNA sequence encoding this CDR3. V is TRBV5-1 and J is TRBJ2-7; D ambiguous. This CDR3 is built from 12 residues. Trimming pared 0 bases from V and 2 bases from J, leaving 3 bases between. Germline CDR1 and CDR2: SGHRS and YFSETQ. The CDR3 protein is CASSLVAYEQYF. The CDR3 DNA follows: TGCGCCAGCAGCTTGGTAGCCTACGAGCAGTACTTC.

The chain is built from TRBV15 and TRBJ2-7; 7 bases align to TRBD2. From germline, CDR1 is LNHNV and CDR2 YYDKDF (reference sequence). There are 14 residues in the CDR3. V was clipped by 0 bases and J by 5 bases; unmatched bases: 4. CDR3: CATSRDRGGDEQYF. CDR3 bases: TGTGCCACCAGCAGAGATCGGGGAGGGGACGAGCAGTACTTC.

Only a few counts were recorded for this clone. This chain links TRBV13 with TRBJ2-2; D remains ambiguous. The V gene lost 0 bases and the J gene lost 1 base, with 6 bases spanning the gap. Germline V gene data show CDR1 as PRHDT and CDR2 as FYEKMQ (reference sequence). This CDR3 is built from 15 residues. The CDR3 DNA reads as TGTGCCAGCAGCTTAGGAGTCGAGAACACCGGGGAGCTGTTTTTT. This gives the protein CASSLGVENTGELFF.

In its sample, this clone was seen many times. The V gene is TRBV5-1, the J gene TRBJ2-3, with a weak D call TRBD2 (5 bases). From germline, CDR1 is SGHRS and CDR2 YFSETQ. The V gene lost 3 bases and the J gene lost 0 bases, with 11 bases spanning the gap. The CDR3 totals 15 residues. The CDR3 here is CASSSIATSTDTQYF. For the CDR3, the DNA is TGCGCCAGCAGCTCGATAGCGACTAGCACAGATACGCAGTATTTT.

V gene TRBV5-5 combines with J gene TRBJ2-7, with D maybe TRBD2 (5 bases). The V and J ends lost 1 base and 0 bases respectively, with 8 bases between them. CDR1 is SGHKS, CDR2 YYEKEE, per germline (reference sequence). The CDR3 totals 14 residues. The CDR3 spells CASSLLGSSYEQYF. Written as DNA, the CDR3 is TGTGCCAGCAGCTTGCTAGGGAGCTCCTACGAGCAGTACTTC.

The chain employs TRBV28 and TRBJ2-7; weak D call: TRBD2 (8 bases). Trimming took 5 bases from V and 2 from J, leaving 19 bases between them. Germline CDR1 is MDHEN and CDR2 is SYDVKM. This CDR3 region has 16 residues. CDR3 in amino acids: CASSREGAGGTYEQYF. CDR3 nucleotide sequence: TGTGCCAGCAGTCGTGAGGGGGCGGGAGGAACCTACGAGCAGTACTTC.

This clone was seen a few times. Other DNA sequences in the sample encode the same CDR3. This sequence joins TRBV18 and TRBJ1-5; D not resolved. V lost 3 bases to trimming and J lost 0 bases, with 3 bases between them. The CDR3 is made up of 13 amino acids. CDR1 is KGHSH and CDR2 is LQKENI in the germline V gene. This CDR3 is CASSPYSNQPQHF. The CDR3 DNA follows: TGTGCCAGCTCACCCTATAGCAATCAGCCCCAGCATTTT.

In this sample, this clone turned up once. V is TRBV7-3 and J is TRBJ1-4; a weak D match, TRBD1 (6 bases). This CDR3 comprises 12 residues. The germline CDR1 and CDR2 sequences are SGHTA and FQGTGA. V shed 5 bases and J shed 12 bases, with 13 bases lying between them. The CDR3 DNA follows: TGTGCCAGCAGCCGGGACAAGGATGAACTGTTTTTT. Amino acid sequence: CASSRDKDELFF.

Here the CDR3 reads CASSENRIAFF. The CDR3, as DNA: TGTGCCAGCAGTGAAAACAGGATTGCTTTCTTC. The chain employs TRBV2 and TRBJ2-1, with D maybe TRBD1 (5 bases). Per the germline V gene, CDR1 is SNHLY and CDR2 is FYNNEI. V was pared by 2 bases and J by 16 bases, with 12 bases between. The CDR3 spans 11 residues. The full variable domain, with the rest looked up from reference TRBV2 and TRBJ2-1, is EPEVTQTPSHQVTQMGQEVILRCVPISNHLYFYWYRQILGQKVEFLVSFYNNEISEKSEIFDDQFSVERPDGSNFTLKIRSTKLEDSAMYFCASSENRIAFFGPGTRLTVL.

The rearrangement links TRBV18 to TRBJ2-7; 10 bases are shared with TRBD1. The CDR3 contains 14 residues. Germline loops: CDR1 KGHSH, CDR2 LQKENI. V lost 3 bases and J lost 7; bases outside the gene matches: 6. The DNA for the CDR3 is TGTGCCAGCTCACCGGGGACAGGGGTTACGGAGCAGTACTTC. As protein: CASSPGTGVTEQYF.

The chain links TRBV2 to TRBJ1-4; 7 positions agree with TRBD1. V shed 6 bases, J shed 8 bases, and the junction held 9 bases outside the gene matches. The length of the CDR3 is 14 residues. Germline V CDR1 and CDR2: SNHLY, FYNNEI. Here the CDR3 reads CASRKEGGYEKLFF. The CDR3 nucleotides are TGTGCCAGCAGGAAGGAAGGGGGCTACGAAAAACTGTTTTTT.

As to this clone: Additional DNA sequences in this sample encode the identical CDR3. The genes are TRBV19 and TRBJ2-3; 10 bases are a match to TRBD1. V trimming: 3 bases; J trimming: 6 bases; junction bases outside the gene matches: 6. Germline-derived CDR1 and CDR2 are LNHDA and SQIVND (reference sequence). The CDR3 length is 15 residues. The CDR3 DNA reads TGTGCCAGTAGTATTGGGACAGGGGCGGGGGATACGCAGTATTTT. Its protein product is CASSIGTGAGDTQYF.

The rearrangement links TRBV11-2 to TRBJ2-1; D remains ambiguous. Germline CDR1 reads SGHAT; CDR2 reads FQNNGV. V was cut by 5 bases and J by 10 bases, with 18 bases left in between. CDR3 length: 14 amino acids. The CDR3 region is CASSITGTQEEQFF. CDR3 nucleotides: TGTGCCAGCAGCATAACGGGCACCCAAGAGGAGCAGTTCTTC. The variable domain in full, with the rest retrieved from reference TRBV11-2 and TRBJ2-1, is EAGVAQSPRYKIIEKRQSVAFWCNPISGHATLYWYQQILGQGPKLLIQFQNNGVVDDSQLPKDRFSAERLKGVDSTLKIQPAKLEDSAVYLCASSITGTQEEQFFGPGTRLTVL.